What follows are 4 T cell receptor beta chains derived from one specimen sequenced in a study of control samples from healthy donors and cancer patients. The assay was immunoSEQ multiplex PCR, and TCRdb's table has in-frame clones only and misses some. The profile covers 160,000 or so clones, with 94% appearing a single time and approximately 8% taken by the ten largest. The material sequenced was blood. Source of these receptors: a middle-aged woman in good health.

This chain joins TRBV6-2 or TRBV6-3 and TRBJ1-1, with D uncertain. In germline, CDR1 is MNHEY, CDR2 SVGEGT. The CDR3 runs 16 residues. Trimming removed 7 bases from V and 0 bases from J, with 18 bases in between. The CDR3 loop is CASTPRTFYMNTEAFF. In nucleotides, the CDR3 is TGTGCCAGCACCCCGCGCACCTTCTATATGAACACTGAAGCTTTCTTT.

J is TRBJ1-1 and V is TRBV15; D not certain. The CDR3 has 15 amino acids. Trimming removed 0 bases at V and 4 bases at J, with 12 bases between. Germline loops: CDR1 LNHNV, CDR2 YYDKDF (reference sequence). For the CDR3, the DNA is TGTGCCACCAGCAGAGATACGGGGATCGGCACTGAAGCTTTCTTT. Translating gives CATSRDTGIGTEAFF.

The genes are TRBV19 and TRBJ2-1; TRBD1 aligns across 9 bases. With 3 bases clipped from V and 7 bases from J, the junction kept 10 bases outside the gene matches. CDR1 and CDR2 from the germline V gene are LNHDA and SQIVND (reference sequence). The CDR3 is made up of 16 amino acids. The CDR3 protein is CASSIIPGQGLNEQFF. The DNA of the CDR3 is TGTGCCAGTAGTATTATCCCGGGACAGGGATTGAATGAGCAGTTCTTC. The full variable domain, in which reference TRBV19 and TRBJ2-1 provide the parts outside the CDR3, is DGGITQSPKYLFRKEGQNVTLSCEQNLNHDAMYWYRQDPGQGLRLIYYSQIVNDFQKGDIAEGYSVSREKKESFPLTVTSAQKNPTAFYLCASSIIPGQGLNEQFFGPGTRLTVL.

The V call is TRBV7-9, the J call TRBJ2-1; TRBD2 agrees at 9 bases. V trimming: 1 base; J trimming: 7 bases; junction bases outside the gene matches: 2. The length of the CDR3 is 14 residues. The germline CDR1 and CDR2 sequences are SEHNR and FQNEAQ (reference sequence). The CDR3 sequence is CASSLGLAGNEQFF. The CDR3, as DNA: TGTGCCAGCAGCTTAGGGCTAGCGGGAAATGAGCAGTTCTTC.